The present T cell receptor beta chain was sequenced within a study of T cell responses to AZD1222 COVID-19 vaccine. Points from the study as a whole: Clonal diversity may have been underestimated in mostly white British donors. Baseline testing showed seropositivity in only six or seven AZD1222 recipients.

As regards this clone: Its cognate antigen is unknown.

Produced via immunoSEQ multiplex PCR; TCRdb's table is partial and in-frame only. The sample lists about 150,000 clones; roughly 90% were seen once. Germline V gives CDR1 SGHDN, CDR2 FVKESK. The CDR3 spans 15 residues. V was shortened by 4 bases and J by 2 bases, with 15 bases between the two germline ends. The rearrangement links TRBV14 to TRBJ2-7; D unclear. The TCR was taken from an adult in good health. Here the sequenced sample was peripheral blood, taken on day 0 of AZD1222 vaccination. CDR3 nucleotide sequence: TGTGCCAGCAGCCGATCAGATATTCCGGCCTACGAGCAGTACTTC. Translation gives CASSRSDIPAYEQYF.